This TCR beta chain was sequenced during a study of control samples from healthy donors and cancer patients. This CDR3 spans 16 amino acids. Germline V CDR1 and CDR2: SEHNR, FQNEAQ (reference sequence). V trimming: 8 bases; J trimming: 5 bases; junction bases outside the gene matches: 13. The method was immunoSEQ multiplex PCR; TCRdb's version includes in-frame clones alone and lacks a portion of them. Here the sample spans 60,000 to 100,000 clones, around nine tenths being singletons. This chain joins TRBV7-9 and TRBJ2-2; the match to TRBD1 covers 8 bases. The specimen sequenced was blood. This TCR derives from a man aged 45-65 years in good health. DNA for the CDR3: TGTGCCAGCGCCCTCGACAGGGGCAGGGGGACCGGGGAGCTGTTTTTT. Translated, it gives CASALDRGRGTGELFF.